These T cell receptor beta chains were read from a single sample in a study of T cell repertoires in cytomegalovirus infection. One entry per CDR3 protein, called by TCRdb with MiXCR from the reads. The sample has 150,000 to 200,000 distinct CDR3 sequences, approximately 17% seen once. Sequencing was performed on CD8+ T cells from PBMCs. These receptors were obtained from a human donor in good health (CMV status not recorded). Some clones in this sample may be carry-over from other donors' samples. Each CDR3 is given with its conserved first and last residue. D genes are given only for firm matches. Clone sizes are given selectively: once, few, many, or a class where the clone is expanded.

TGTGCCAGCAGCTTAGGGGGACTAGCGGGGGATACGCAGTATTTT	CASSLGGLAGDTQYF	few	TRBJ2-3	TRBD2	TRBV7-6
TGTGCCAGCAGTTTTCCCAGGATTCAGCCCCAGCATTTT	CASSFPRIQPQHF	-	TRBJ1-5	-	TRBV28
TGTGCCAGCAGTGCAGTAGCGGAGTACACCGGGGAGCTGTTTTTT	CASSAVAEYTGELFF	few	TRBJ2-2	-	TRBV6-4
TGTGCCAGCAACTGGGGGGAGATTACGTCACCCCTCCACTTT	CASNWGEITSPLHF	few	TRBJ1-6	-	TRBV7-9
TGTGCCAGCAGCGAAGGGACAGGGGGCTACGAGCAGTACTTC	CASSEGTGGYEQYF	-	TRBJ2-7	TRBD1	TRBV7-8
TGTGCCAGCAGCCCAGGACAGGTAATGAGTGAGCAGTTCTTC	CASSPGQVMSEQFF	-	TRBJ2-1	TRBD1	TRBV14
TGTGCCAGCAGCCCCTCAGGAGACTATGGCTACACCTTC	CASSPSGDYGYTF	-	TRBJ1-2	-	TRBV6-2/TRBV6-3
TGTGCCAGCAGTTGGGTAGGGAATAACTATGGCTACACCTTC	CASSWVGNNYGYTF	few	TRBJ1-2	-	TRBV28
TGTGCCAGCAGCTTAGTAGGGACAGGGATGGGGATGGAGACCCAGTACTTC	CASSLVGTGMGMETQYF	few	TRBJ2-5	TRBD1	TRBV7-2
TGTGCCAGTAGTATCACTTGGACTAGCGGGAGACCTACAAGCTCCTACAATGAGCAGTTCTTC	CASSITWTSGRPTSSYNEQFF	-	TRBJ2-1	TRBD2	TRBV19
TGTGCCAGCAGCCCCATGACTAGCCTTGGGGGCACGAACACCGGGGAGCTGTTTTTT	CASSPMTSLGGTNTGELFF	few	TRBJ2-2	-	TRBV7-8
TGCGCCAGCAGCCAAGACCCATACTCCTACAATGAGCAGTTCTTC	CASSQDPYSYNEQFF	medium-sized	TRBJ2-1	-	TRBV4-3
TGTGCCAGCAGCTTAGCGGGGACAGGAGTTGGGGAGCTGTTTTTT	CASSLAGTGVGELFF	-	TRBJ2-2	TRBD1	TRBV7-8
TGTGCCAGCAGTCAGGGGCGGTCTAGCACAGATACGCAGTATTTT	CASSQGRSSTDTQYF	-	TRBJ2-3	-	TRBV27
TGCAGCGTTACAGGGAGCTACCCTGGCTACACCTTC	CSVTGSYPGYTF	-	TRBJ1-2	-	TRBV29-1
TGTGCCAGCAGCCCCCCGGACAGGGAATTTGGCTACACCTTC	CASSPPDREFGYTF	-	TRBJ1-2	TRBD1	TRBV7-2
TGTGCCAGCAGTATACAGGGGATGAACACTGAAGCTTTCTTT	CASSIQGMNTEAFF	-	TRBJ1-1	TRBD1	TRBV6-5
TGTGCCAGCAGTGAATCCAGGGGCGATGAGCAGTTCTTC	CASSESRGDEQFF	-	TRBJ2-1	-	TRBV2
TGTGCCAGCAGCTCGACAGCCTACGAGCAGTACTTC	CASSSTAYEQYF	-	TRBJ2-7	-	TRBV7-9
TGCAGCGTCGGGAGTCGCAACGAGCAGTACTTC	CSVGSRNEQYF	-	TRBJ2-7	-	TRBV29-1
TGCAGTGCTCGGCCCCGGGAACAGTACGAGCAGTACTTC	CSARPREQYEQYF	-	TRBJ2-7	-	TRBV20-1
TGTGCCACCAGCAGAGATAGGACCCCCGCAAATGAGCAGTTCTTC	CATSRDRTPANEQFF	-	TRBJ2-1	-	TRBV15
TGTGCCAGCAGTTTATGGGGGGGCGGTCAAAACAATGAGCAGTTCTTC	CASSLWGGGQNNEQFF	-	TRBJ2-1	-	TRBV28
TGTGCCAGCAGCTTAAAGGGGGAGCAGTTCTTC	CASSLKGEQFF	-	TRBJ2-1	-	TRBV7-9
TGTGCCAGCAGCTTGTACTCAGATACGCAGTATTTT	CASSLYSDTQYF	few	TRBJ2-3	-	TRBV5-6
TGTGCCAGCAGCTTAAGGGGGGGCATCGCAGATACGCAGTATTTT	CASSLRGGIADTQYF	few	TRBJ2-3	-	TRBV7-8
TGTGCCAGCAGCTTGTTATGGGGGGAAGACGAGCAGTACTTC	CASSLLWGEDEQYF	few	TRBJ2-7	-	TRBV7-6
TGTGCCAGCAGTTATCGAGGCAATGAGCAGTTCTTC	CASSYRGNEQFF	-	TRBJ2-1	-	TRBV6-2/TRBV6-3
TGTGCCAGCAGCTTAGGTCCGGGCCTGGGGAACGAGCAGTACTTC	CASSLGPGLGNEQYF	-	TRBJ2-7	-	TRBV7-8
TGCGCCAGCAGCCTCTCCCTAGTCCAGGACAGGGGCTACGAGCAGTACTTC	CASSLSLVQDRGYEQYF	-	TRBJ2-7	TRBD1	TRBV4-1
TGCAGCGTTGTTGGTGGACACTATGGCTACACCTTC	CSVVGGHYGYTF	-	TRBJ1-2	-	TRBV29-1
TGCAGTGCTAGAGATCTAGGAGACAGGGTGTTAACTGAAGCTTTCTTT	CSARDLGDRVLTEAFF	-	TRBJ1-1	TRBD1	TRBV20-1
TGTGCCAGCAGCTTACCAGGGACCTCCTACGAGCAGTACTTC	CASSLPGTSYEQYF	many	TRBJ2-7	-	TRBV7-2
TGTGCCAGCAGTGAAGGGCCAGGAGGCGGGGAGCTGTTTTTT	CASSEGPGGGELFF	once	TRBJ2-2	-	TRBV6-1
TGTGCCAGCAGTTTCGGACAGAGGAGCACTGAAGCTTTCTTT	CASSFGQRSTEAFF	few	TRBJ1-1	-	TRBV12-3/TRBV12-4
TGCAGTGCTAGTGGGGAGGAGAGCTCCTACGAGCAGTACTTC	CSASGEESSYEQYF	-	TRBJ2-7	-	TRBV20-1
TGTGCCAGCAGCTTAGACAGCATCGGGGAGCAGTACTTC	CASSLDSIGEQYF	few	TRBJ2-7	-	TRBV7-6
TGCAGCGTTGAAGATGCAGGGACATCTTATGGCTACACCTTC	CSVEDAGTSYGYTF	-	TRBJ1-2	-	TRBV29-1
TGTGCCAGCAGCTTGGTGGGTTCCGGGCAGCCCCAGCATTTT	CASSLVGSGQPQHF	few	TRBJ1-5	-	TRBV7-9
TGTGCCATCAGTGACAGGGGAAATGGGGAGCAGTACTTC	CAISDRGNGEQYF	few	TRBJ2-7	-	TRBV10-3
TGCAGCGTTGGGCCGAACACTGAAGCTTTCTTT	CSVGPNTEAFF	-	TRBJ1-1	-	TRBV29-1
TGTGCCAGCAGTGAAAATGAAAGGACCGTTTCCTTAATCTTCTACGAGCAGTACTTC	CASSENERTVSLIFYEQYF	-	TRBJ2-7	-	TRBV6-1
TGTGCCAGCAGCTCCCACCCCGGGACTAGCGGCAATGAGCAGTTCTTC	CASSSHPGTSGNEQFF	-	TRBJ2-1	TRBD2	TRBV28
TGTGCCAGCAGCAAGTCGGCAGGTAATGAGCAGTTCTTC	CASSKSAGNEQFF	few	TRBJ2-1	-	TRBV7-3
TGTGCCAGCAGCCATCCTACTACTAGCGAGGGTTACGAGCAGTACTTC	CASSHPTTSEGYEQYF	-	TRBJ2-7	TRBD2	TRBV4-2
TGCAGCGTTGAAGTCGGCACAGCCTACGAGCAGTACTTC	CSVEVGTAYEQYF	-	TRBJ2-7	-	TRBV29-1
TGTGCCAGCAGCGCCGGGACAGGGGATGTCTACGAGCAGTACTTC	CASSAGTGDVYEQYF	-	TRBJ2-7	TRBD1	TRBV7-6